One and the same sample provided the 10 T cell receptor beta chains below, sequenced in a study of response to subunit inactivated influenza vaccine (dated by TCRdb to the late 2010s). The receptor library was made with RT-PCR. TCRdb names Illumina HiSeq 2500 as the instrument used. TCRdb handled the public reads itself, with Q25 trimming in fastp and clone calling in MiXCR, and kept productive beta chains. Each CDR3 protein appears once, grouped with its most common genes and DNA. The table for this sample lists 500,000 to 550,000 distinct CDR3 sequences; approximately 7.2% of them were counted only once. The ten largest clones represent around 13% of the sample. This specimen consisted of PBMCs from blood, obtained less than 30 months after vaccination. The receptors here all came from a man aged 45-69 years who received an inactivated influenza vaccine. Donor details come from another sample of the same person, matched by shared clones.

In its sample, this clonotype was seen many times. The rearrangement uses TRBV20-1 and TRBJ2-1, with 10 nucleotides matching TRBD2. CDR1 and CDR2 (germline): DFQATT, SNEGSKA (reference sequence). The CDR3 contains 16 residues. V dropped 4 bases and J dropped 9; count of bases not matched to a gene: 15. In DNA, the CDR3 is TGCAGTGCTACAGCACCCACAGGGTTAGCGGGAGGTGAGCAGTTCTTC. Translated, it gives CSATAPTGLAGGEQFF.

This chain links TRBV29-1 with TRBJ2-7, with TRBD2 matching over 7 bases. This CDR3 has 16 amino acids. Looked up from germline, CDR1 is SQVTM and CDR2 is ANQGSEA. Trimming took 5 bases from V and 6 from J; bases not matched to a gene: 19. The CDR3 region has the DNA TGCAGCGTTTATCGTTTAGGGCGGGAGAAGGGTCTCGAGCAGTACTTC. It translates to CSVYRLGREKGLEQYF.

This clonotype was seen a few times. The chain couples TRBV4-3 to TRBJ2-1; D is ambiguous. The V gene lost 0 bases and the J gene lost 0 bases, with 12 bases spanning the gap. Germline CDR1 LGHNA, CDR2 YSLEER. The CDR3 contains 17 residues. Here the CDR3 DNA reads TGCGCCAGCAGCCAAGATCTTAGTAGTAGCTCCTACAATGAGCAGTTCTTC. Translating it yields CASSQDLSSSSYNEQFF.

This clonotype came up many times. The J gene is TRBJ2-1, the V gene TRBV20-1; no clear D gene. The V gene's germline CDR1 is DFQATT and CDR2 SNEGSKA (reference sequence). V lost 6 bases and J lost 7, with 10 bases in between. The CDR3 runs to 11 residues. CDR3 sequence: CSATPRNEQFF. CDR3 bases: TGCAGTGCGACGCCTAGGAATGAGCAGTTCTTC.

Details on this clonotype: One end of the junction varies from germline; a read error may be responsible. The chain combines TRBV3-1 with TRBJ2-7; TRBD1 aligns across 7 bases. The CDR3 contains 16 residues. Germline CDR1 LGHDT, CDR2 YNNKEL (reference sequence). This CDR3 reads CASSKDPDRNSYEQYF. The CDR3 nucleotides read TGTGCCAGCAGCAAAGATCCGGACAGGAATTCCTACGAGCAGTACTTC.

This clonotype appeared a few times. This rearrangement joins TRBV2 to TRBJ2-7; D is tentatively TRBD1 or TRBD2 (5 bases each). This CDR3 region has 15 residues. Germline CDR1 and CDR2: SNHLY and FYNNEI. With 6 bases removed from V and 1 base from J, the gap between germline ends came to 16 bases. The CDR3 nucleotides are TGTGCCAGCAGCACCCGGGGCGCAGTGTCCTACGAGCAGTACTTC. Amino acids: CASSTRGAVSYEQYF.

This clonotype has ten or more counts. The chain has TRBV27 and TRBJ2-1; no definite D call. From germline, CDR1 is MNHEY and CDR2 SMNVEV (reference sequence). V shed 6 bases and J shed 0 bases, with 12 bases lying between them. This CDR3 has 15 residues. This CDR3 is CASSVFSSSYNEQFF. The CDR3 DNA is TGTGCCAGCAGCGTTTTCTCCTCCTCCTACAATGAGCAGTTCTTC.

This clonotype was counted a few times. The chain has TRBV7-3 and TRBJ2-1, with 15 bases lining up with TRBD2. The CDR3 sequence is 16 residues long. Looked up from germline, CDR1 is SGHTA and CDR2 is FQGTGA. The trim removed 4 bases at V and 7 bases at J, leaving 5 bases unmatched. The CDR3 loop is CASSYRTSGRVNEQFF. DNA of the CDR3: TGTGCCAGCAGCTACCGGACTAGCGGGAGGGTAAATGAGCAGTTCTTC.

This clonotype came up many times. J is TRBJ2-7 and V is TRBV3-1; D unresolved. CDR3 size: 14 residues. CDR1 is LGHDT, CDR2 YNNKEL, per germline (reference sequence). V was cut by 2 bases and J by 0 bases, with 8 bases left in between. In DNA, the CDR3 is TGTGCCAGCAGCCAAACGGGCGTCTCCTACGAGCAGTACTTC. Residues: CASSQTGVSYEQYF.

This clonotype showed up just a few times. This chain connects TRBV20-1 to TRBJ1-2, with D perhaps TRBD1 (6 bases). This CDR3 spans 13 amino acids. V was pared by 6 bases and J by 8 bases, with 19 bases between. Germline V gene lookup returns CDR1 DFQATT and CDR2 SNEGSKA (reference sequence). The CDR3 loop reads CSAPPGAAGGYTF. In DNA, the CDR3 is TGCAGTGCGCCTCCAGGGGCAGCCGGCGGCTACACCTTC.